This T cell receptor (beta chain) was retrieved from a study of OX40 agonist ivuxolimab in advanced cancers. Study-level background: Patient treatment consisted of intravenous ivuxolimab administration every 2 weeks at 0.01 to 10 mg/kg.

Per the germline V gene, CDR1 is MDHEN and CDR2 is SYDVKM. V lost 3 bases to trimming and J lost 6 bases; unmatched junction nucleotides: 17. This CDR3 is built from 18 residues. No patient had autoimmune disease or received systemic immunosuppression. This clone turned up a few times. TCRdb's copy holds only in-frame clones and misses some; the assay was immunoSEQ multiplex PCR. The table lists fewer than 100,000 clones, approximately 80% of them singletons. The source of this sequence is an adult with an advanced solid tumor such as melanoma, head and neck, liver or kidney cancer. The V and J genes are TRBV28 and TRBJ1-5, with TRBD1 identical over 7 bases. The material sequenced was CD4+ or CD8+ T cells sorted from blood, taken in a trial of the OX40 agonist ivuxolimab. The CDR3 sequence: CASSLISQGFFLGQPQHF. The CDR3 nucleotides read TGTGCCAGCAGTTTGATTTCACAGGGGTTTTTCTTAGGTCAGCCCCAGCATTTT.